This passage covers 13 T cell receptor beta chains from one sample sequenced in a study of shared clonotypes between healthy human individuals. Profiling relied on immunoSEQ multiplex PCR, and the TCRdb table lists in-frame clones only, not all of them. The data hold over 95,000 clones, with around two thirds observed a single time. The sequencing input was memory CD8+ T cells sorted from blood. Subset noted: CD45RO+ cells pooled with CCR7-negative TemRA cells. All receptors derive from a woman in her 30s in good health.

The gene calls are TRBV11-2 and TRBJ1-4, with 10 bases that match TRBD1. CDR1 is SGHAT, CDR2 FQNNGV, per germline. This CDR3 spans 15 amino acids. Trimming cost V 6 bases and J 6 bases; bases outside gene matches: 7. The CDR3 nucleotides read TGTGCCAGCAGACCTACCGGGACAGGGGATGAAAAACTGTTTTTT. Translating gives CASRPTGTGDEKLFF.

The chain uses TRBV15 and TRBJ2-7; 9 nucleotides align to TRBD2. The germline gives CDR1 LNHNV, CDR2 YYDKDF (reference sequence). The V gene end was trimmed by 0 bases and the J gene end by 4 bases; junction bases not matched to a gene: 7. This CDR3 region has 16 residues. CDR3 region: CATSRDRTSAMYEQYF. CDR3 in DNA: TGTGCCACCAGCAGAGATCGGACTAGCGCCATGTACGAGCAGTACTTC. Full variable domain (missing parts from reference TRBV15 and TRBJ2-7): DAMVIQNPRYQVTQFGKPVTLSCSQTLNHNVMYWYQQKSSQAPKLLFHYYDKDFNNEADTPDNFQSRRPNTSFCFLDIRSPGLGDTAMYLCATSRDRTSAMYEQYFGPGTRLTVT.

The chain links TRBV7-6 to TRBJ2-1; 14 bases agree with TRBD2. Losses at the gene ends were 5 bases for V and 2 bases for J; bases not matched to a gene: 2. This CDR3 contains 16 residues. Germline V gives CDR1 SGHVS, CDR2 FNYEAQ. The CDR3 region is CASSPGLAGAYNEQFF. The DNA for the CDR3 is TGTGCCAGCAGCCCGGGACTAGCGGGAGCCTACAATGAGCAGTTCTTC.

The V and J genes are TRBV27 and TRBJ2-5; possible D gene TRBD2, 6 bases. The germline CDR1 and CDR2 sequences are MNHEY and SMNVEV (reference sequence). The CDR3 has 11 residues. V was cut by 9 bases and J by 5 bases, with 10 bases left in between. The DNA for the CDR3 is TGTGCCAGGGCGGGGTTGGAGACCCAGTACTTC. Protein: CARAGLETQYF.

The rearrangement joins TRBV28 to TRBJ2-7, with 9 bases aligning to TRBD1. This CDR3 contains 14 residues. Trimming at V came to 6 bases and at J to 4 bases, leaving 7 bases not matched to a gene. The germline V gene encodes CDR1 MDHEN and CDR2 SYDVKM. This CDR3 reads CASSHPGQGYEQYF. CDR3 DNA sequence: TGTGCCAGCAGCCATCCGGGACAGGGTTACGAGCAGTACTTC.

This chain connects TRBV6-4 to TRBJ2-1; 12 positions agree with TRBD2. This CDR3 comprises 15 residues. CDR1 MRHNA and CDR2 SNTAGT come from the germline V gene. After removal of 5 bases from V and 8 bases from J, the junction contained 7 bases not matched to a gene. The CDR3 sequence: CASSMTSGSMHEQFF. Here the CDR3 DNA reads TGTGCCAGCAGTATGACTAGCGGGAGTATGCATGAGCAGTTCTTC.

The chain joins TRBV4-1 to TRBJ2-5; perhaps TRBD2 as D (5 bases). CDR1 is MGHRA, CDR2 YSYEKL, per germline. This CDR3 has 15 residues. The germline V and J ends were trimmed by 4 bases and 1 base, with 13 bases remaining between them. The CDR3 spells CASSRGHSPQETQYF. The CDR3 nucleotides are TGCGCCAGCAGCCGCGGGCACAGCCCCCAAGAGACCCAGTACTTC.

Details on this clone: This sample includes further DNA sequences coding for the same CDR3. The CDR3 loop reads CASSLEGGYNEQFF. The CDR3, as DNA: TGCGCCAGCAGCTTGGAGGGGGGATACAATGAGCAGTTCTTC. This chain connects TRBV5-1 to TRBJ2-1; D is perhaps TRBD1 or TRBD2 (6 bases each). This CDR3 region has 14 residues. CDR1 and CDR2 (germline): SGHRS, YFSETQ. Trimming removed 0 bases from V and 4 bases from J, with 8 bases in between.

This rearrangement joins TRBV13 to TRBJ1-2, with D unresolved. The CDR3 has 12 residues. Trimming took off 3 bases at V and 3 bases at J, with 5 bases between the two ends. Germline lookup yields CDR1 PRHDT and CDR2 FYEKMQ (reference sequence). The CDR3 coding sequence is TGTGCCAGCAGCTTCGGTCACTATGGCTACACCTTC. This codes for CASSFGHYGYTF.

V usage is TRBV10-3 and J usage is TRBJ2-7, with D perhaps matching TRBD1 or TRBD2 (5 bases each). The length of the CDR3 is 16 residues. The germline V and J ends were trimmed by 4 bases and 3 bases, with 19 bases remaining between them. Per germline, CDR1 ENHRY and CDR2 SYGVKD. The CDR3 DNA reads as TGTGCCATCAGTGGTCTTTGGGACGGGTGGGTCTACGAGCAGTACTTC. It codes for CAISGLWDGWVYEQYF.

The chain uses TRBV6-1 and TRBJ2-1; D perhaps matches TRBD2 (6 bases). Per germline, CDR1 MNHNS and CDR2 SASEGT. Trimming stripped 3 bases from V and 3 bases from J, with 12 bases between. The CDR3 is 15 amino acids. This CDR3 reads CASSDSAEGYNEQFF. The CDR3 DNA is TGTGCCAGCAGTGATTCCGCGGAGGGCTACAATGAGCAGTTCTTC.

The rearrangement links TRBV5-1 to TRBJ1-1, with 7 bases matching TRBD1. CDR3 length equals 17 residues. CDR1 SGHRS and CDR2 YFSETQ come from the germline V gene. J was trimmed by 1 base and V by 9 bases; bases with no gene match: 18. DNA for the CDR3: TGCGCCACCCGACAGGGTGAGAGCTTGTGGGGGAACACTGAAGCTTTCTTT. Its translation is CATRQGESLWGNTEAFF.

This chain joins TRBV5-1 and TRBJ2-7; 8 bases match TRBD1. CDR3 size: 15 residues. Germline V gene lookup returns CDR1 SGHRS and CDR2 YFSETQ. V was clipped by 2 bases and J by 4 bases; unmatched bases: 8. DNA of the CDR3: TGCGCCAGCAGCTTTCAGCAGGGGGCTTCATACGAGCAGTACTTC. Translating gives CASSFQQGASYEQYF.